This TCR beta chain was sequenced for a study of CD4 and CD8 cells across lung adenocarcinoma regions. The V gene end was trimmed by 0 bases and the J gene end by 5 bases; junction bases not matched to a gene: 3. Germline CDR1 MNHNS, CDR2 SASEGT. The CDR3 loop spans 15 amino acids. Donors had localized lung adenocarcinoma, a non-small cell lung cancer. This clonotype occurred many times. Each CDR3 protein is one row after TCRdb ran MiXCR on the PCR reads. The repertoire consists of 20,000 to 25,000 distinct CDR3 sequences, with around 52% occurring once and the leading ten covering about a fifth. The sequenced sample was CD4+ T cells from the center of a lung tumor. This TCR came from a male donor with lung adenocarcinoma. The CD4 and CD8 labels of this study may be unreliable. The chain has TRBV6-1 and TRBJ2-7, with 11 bases that match TRBD2. CDR3 residues: CASSEATSGNHEQYF. The CDR3 coding sequence is TGTGCCAGCAGTGAAGCGACTAGCGGGAACCACGAGCAGTACTTC.